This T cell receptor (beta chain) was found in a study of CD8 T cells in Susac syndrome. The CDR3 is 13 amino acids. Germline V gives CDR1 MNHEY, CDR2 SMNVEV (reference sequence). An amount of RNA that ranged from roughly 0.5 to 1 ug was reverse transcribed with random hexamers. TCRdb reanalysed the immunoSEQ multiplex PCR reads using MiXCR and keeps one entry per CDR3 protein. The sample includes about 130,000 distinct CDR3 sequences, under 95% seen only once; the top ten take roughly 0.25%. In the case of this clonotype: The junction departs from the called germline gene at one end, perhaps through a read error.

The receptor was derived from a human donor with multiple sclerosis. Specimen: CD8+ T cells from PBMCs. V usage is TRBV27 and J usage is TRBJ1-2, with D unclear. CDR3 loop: CARSLTRNYGYTF. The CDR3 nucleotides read TGTGCCCGCAGTTTGACCAGGAACTATGGCTACACCTTC.